One sample yielded the 19 T cell receptor beta chains listed below, sequenced in a study of blood T cell repertoires in COVID-19. Data came from immunoSEQ multiplex PCR; TCRdb stores just in-frame clones and leaves some out. The profile shows under 300,000 clones, around 83% of them singletons. What was sequenced was peripheral blood. The receptor set was obtained from a man older than 75 with acute or convalescent COVID-19.

The chain uses TRBV5-1 and TRBJ2-1, with 11 bases that match TRBD2. This CDR3 has 15 amino acids. V lost 1 base to trimming and J lost 6 bases; unmatched junction nucleotides: 3. In germline, CDR1 is SGHRS, CDR2 YFSETQ. CDR3 sequence (DNA): TGCGCCAGCAGCTTGTTTAGCGGGAGGGTCAATGAGCAGTTCTTC. Translation gives CASSLFSGRVNEQFF.

This clone was observed a handful of times. The rearrangement uses TRBV3-1 (or the pseudogene TRBV3-2) and TRBJ2-1; unclear D gene. Germline V CDR1 and CDR2: LGHDT, YNNKEL (reference sequence). V was cut by 4 bases and J by 2 bases, with 12 bases left in between. CDR3 size: 15 residues. CDR3 coding DNA: TGTGCCAGCAGCCTCTCGGGTCAAACCTACAATGAGCAGTTCTTC. This translates into CASSLSGQTYNEQFF.

The chain is built from TRBV2 and TRBJ2-1; 8 nucleotides line up with TRBD2. The CDR3 is made up of 13 amino acids. Losses at the gene ends were 6 bases for V and 7 bases for J; bases not matched to a gene: 5. Germline V CDR1 and CDR2: SNHLY, FYNNEI. The CDR3, as DNA: TGTGCCAGCAGACGGGAGGGCGGAAATGAGCAGTTCTTC. It translates to CASRREGGNEQFF.

The V call is TRBV18, the J call TRBJ1-5; 9 bases are a match to TRBD1. The V gene's germline CDR1 is KGHSH and CDR2 LQKENI. Trimming at V came to 4 bases and at J to 4 bases, leaving 2 bases not matched to a gene. The CDR3 covers 14 residues. CDR3 amino acids: CASSQGTGNQPQHF. In nucleotides, the CDR3 is TGTGCCAGCTCACAAGGGACAGGGAATCAGCCCCAGCATTTT.

The chain has TRBV5-1 and TRBJ1-1, with a tentative D call TRBD1 (5 bases). CDR1 SGHRS and CDR2 YFSETQ come from the germline V gene. This CDR3 has 15 residues. With 4 bases removed from V and 1 base from J, the gap between germline ends came to 14 bases. The DNA of the CDR3 is TGCGCCAGCAGCCTGCCGGGCAGGGCGAACACTGAAGCTTTCTTT. Translating it yields CASSLPGRANTEAFF.

The rearrangement uses TRBV10-3 and TRBJ2-3; D gene ambiguous. Germline-derived CDR1 and CDR2 are ENHRY and SYGVKD. V lost 0 bases to trimming and J lost 2 bases, with 9 bases between them. This CDR3 is 15 amino acids long. This CDR3 reads CAISESRQFTDTQYF. CDR3 in DNA: TGTGCCATCAGTGAGTCGAGGCAATTCACAGATACGCAGTATTTT.

The chain joins TRBV19 to TRBJ1-5; D gene ambiguous. This CDR3 spans 13 amino acids. Trimming shortened V by 4 bases and J by 5 bases, and 9 bases separated the two germline ends. From germline, CDR1 is LNHDA and CDR2 SQIVND (reference sequence). As DNA, the CDR3 is TGTGCCAGTAGTAGGGCTTTGGATCAGCCCCAGCATTTT. It yields the protein CASSRALDQPQHF.

The V call is TRBV9, the J call TRBJ2-1, with 14 bases matching TRBD2. The CDR3 spans 17 residues. Losses at the gene ends were 3 bases for V and 10 bases for J; bases not matched to a gene: 12. The V gene's germline CDR1 is SGDLS and CDR2 YYNGEE. CDR3 DNA: TGTGCCAGCAGCGCAAAGGGACTAGCGGGAGTAACAGAAGAGCAGTTCTTC. Protein product: CASSAKGLAGVTEEQFF.

This clone has only one observation. V and J are TRBV6-2 or TRBV6-3 and TRBJ1-1; D gene unclear. Germline V gene data show CDR1 as MNHEY and CDR2 as SVGEGT. Trimming cost V 4 bases and J 4 bases, with 19 bases left between them. CDR3 length equals 16 residues. CDR3 sequence: CASSLLTGVRSTEAFF. The CDR3 DNA sequence: TGTGCCAGCAGTTTACTTACGGGTGTAAGGTCCACTGAAGCTTTCTTT.

Concerning this clone itself: The same CDR3 is also encoded by other DNA sequences in this sample. The chain joins TRBV5-1 to TRBJ1-2; unclear D gene. CDR1 SGHRS and CDR2 YFSETQ come from the germline V gene. The V end lost 0 bases, the J end lost 5 bases, and 5 bases lay between the germline ends. The CDR3 has 12 amino acids. CDR3 sequence reads: CASSLDTYGYTF. The CDR3 nucleotides read TGCGCCAGCAGCTTGGACACATATGGCTACACCTTC.

The chain uses TRBV2 and TRBJ1-1, with 7 bases matching TRBD1. The CDR3 sequence is 15 residues long. Germline CDR1 SNHLY, CDR2 FYNNEI. V shed 4 bases and J 0 bases; nucleotides not matched to a gene: 5. CDR3 nucleotide sequence: TGTGCCAGCAGTGCAGGGGGAACGATGAACACTGAAGCTTTCTTT. Protein: CASSAGGTMNTEAFF.

This clone was recorded only once. Given a much more abundant clone one base away, this may be a read error. This rearrangement joins TRBV6-5 to TRBJ2-7; 11 nucleotides align to TRBD2. The CDR3 is made up of 14 amino acids. CDR1 MNHEY and CDR2 SVGAGI come from the germline V gene. The J segment lost 3 bases and the V segment lost 6 bases, leaving 4 bases of the junction unmatched. The CDR3 loop reads CASRPGTSGYEQYF. The CDR3 coding sequence is TGTGCCAGCAGACCCGGGACTAGCGGCTACGAGCAGTACTTC.

The J gene is TRBJ2-3, the V gene TRBV5-8; TRBD2 aligns across 11 bases. CDR1 is SGHTS, CDR2 YDEGEE, per germline. This CDR3 has 14 residues. Trimming took 4 bases from V and 5 from J; bases not matched to a gene: 3. CDR3 bases: TGTGCCAGCAGCGAGGGACTAGCGGTAGATACGCAGTATTTT. It yields the protein CASSEGLAVDTQYF.

CDR3 nucleotides: TGTGCCAGTAGTATCAACCGGGACAGGGCTGGAAACACCATATATTTT. Its translation: CASSINRDRAGNTIYF. This rearrangement joins TRBV19 to TRBJ1-3; TRBD1 matches at 9 bases. Germline values: CDR1 LNHDA, CDR2 SQIVND (reference sequence). The J segment lost 2 bases and the V segment lost 3 bases, leaving 5 bases of the junction unmatched. The CDR3 runs 16 residues. Combining the CDR3 with reference TRBV19 and TRBJ1-3 gives the whole variable domain DGGITQSPKYLFRKEGQNVTLSCEQNLNHDAMYWYRQDPGQGLRLIYYSQIVNDFQKGDIAEGYSVSREKKESFPLTVTSAQKNPTAFYLCASSINRDRAGNTIYFGEGSWLTVV.

The chain combines TRBV7-3 with TRBJ2-1; the D gene is possibly TRBD1 (6 bases). The V gene's germline CDR1 is SGHTA and CDR2 FQGTGA. This CDR3 is 12 amino acids long. V shed 4 bases and J shed 9 bases, with 10 bases lying between them. Written as DNA, the CDR3 is TGTGCCAGCAGCTCACAGGGTATTGAGCAGTTCTTC. This translates into CASSSQGIEQFF. The whole variable domain, filled in from reference TRBV7-3 and TRBJ2-1, reads GAGVSQTPSNKVTEKGKYVELRCDPISGHTALYWYRQSLGQGPEFLIYFQGTGAADDSGLPNDRFFAVRPEGSVSTLKIQRTERGDSAVYLCASSSQGIEQFFGPGTRLTVL.

J is TRBJ1-1 and V is TRBV2; TRBD1 is a possible D gene (6 bases). V lost 2 bases and J 0 bases, leaving 10 bases between the germline ends. CDR3 length equals 15 residues. Germline V gene data show CDR1 as SNHLY and CDR2 as FYNNEI. In DNA, the CDR3 is TGTGCCAGCAGTGAACAGGGGATTATGAACACTGAAGCTTTCTTT. Residues: CASSEQGIMNTEAFF. Filled out from reference TRBV2 and TRBJ1-1, the complete variable domain reads EPEVTQTPSHQVTQMGQEVILRCVPISNHLYFYWYRQILGQKVEFLVSFYNNEISEKSEIFDDQFSVERPDGSNFTLKIRSTKLEDSAMYFCASSEQGIMNTEAFFGQGTRLTVV.

CDR3 sequence: CATSRDIDSPSSGANVLTF. Written as DNA, the CDR3 is TGTGCCACCAGCAGAGATATTGACTCCCCTAGCTCTGGGGCCAACGTCCTGACTTTC. The chain links TRBV15 to TRBJ2-6; the D is unclear. The V and J ends lost 0 bases and 0 bases respectively, with 15 bases between them. Looked up from germline, CDR1 is LNHNV and CDR2 is YYDKDF (reference sequence). CDR3 size: 19 residues.

The chain has TRBV7-2 and TRBJ2-1; perhaps TRBD1 as D (5 bases). V lost 1 base, J lost 2 bases, and 9 bases lay in between. The germline CDR1 and CDR2 sequences are SGHTA and FQGNSA. CDR3 length equals 15 residues. CDR3 in amino acids: CASSLGGLTYNEQFF. CDR3 bases: TGTGCCAGCAGCTTAGGGGGCTTAACCTACAATGAGCAGTTCTTC.

This clone was detected only once. This sequence joins TRBV3-1 (or the pseudogene TRBV3-2) and TRBJ2-3, with a possible D match to TRBD2 (5 bases). Trimming cost V 1 base and J 1 base, with 15 bases left between them. The CDR3 length is 17 residues. Germline lookup yields CDR1 LGHDT and CDR2 YNNKEL (reference sequence). The CDR3 here is CASSQGLSFGGTDTQYF. In nucleotides, the CDR3 is TGTGCCAGCAGCCAAGGATTGTCGTTCGGGGGCACAGATACGCAGTATTTT.